The 22 T cell receptor beta chains in this list originate from one sample, sequenced in a study of T cell changes during pregnancy in multiple sclerosis. Sequencing used immunoSEQ multiplex PCR; TCRdb keeps in-frame clones, though not all of them. Of tens of thousands of clones in the sample, roughly 90% were seen once. The specimen comprised peripheral blood, sampled after pregnancy. The receptors here all came from a female donor in good health, enrolled as a control in a pregnancy study.

This sequence joins TRBV11-2 and TRBJ2-7; TRBD1 matches 7 bases. CDR1 is SGHAT and CDR2 is FQNNGV in the germline V gene. CDR3 size: 15 residues. V shed 2 bases and J 2 bases; nucleotides not matched to a gene: 6. The CDR3 coding sequence is TGTGCCAGCAGCTTACCCCGACAGGGCCCCTACGAGCAGTACTTC. This gives the protein CASSLPRQGPYEQYF.

The chain combines TRBV7-2 with TRBJ1-2; tentative D call: TRBD1 (6 bases). Trimming left V 4 bases short and J 5 bases short, with 11 bases between. The CDR3 sequence is 13 residues long. The germline V gene encodes CDR1 SGHTA and CDR2 FQGNSA. The CDR3 sequence is CASSSRGSYGYTF. The DNA for the CDR3 is TGTGCCAGCAGCTCCAGGGGTTCTTATGGCTACACCTTC.

The chain employs TRBV5-6 and TRBJ2-3, with 10 nucleotides matching TRBD2. This CDR3 contains 16 residues. J lost 4 bases, V lost 0 bases, and 5 bases had no gene match. In germline, CDR1 is SGHDT, CDR2 YYEEEE. CDR3 sequence: CASSLASSGRADTQYF. CDR3 in DNA: TGTGCCAGCAGCTTGGCCTCTAGCGGGAGAGCAGATACGCAGTATTTT.

This chain connects TRBV12-5 to TRBJ2-1; TRBD2 agrees at 8 bases. Germline V gene sequence: CDR1 LGHNT, CDR2 FRNRAP. Germline trimming cut 2 bases from V and 11 bases from J; bases unmatched to any gene: 5. The CDR3 runs 13 residues. The CDR3: CASGLLERGKQFF. CDR3 sequence (DNA): TGTGCTAGTGGTTTGCTAGAGCGGGGGAAGCAGTTCTTC.

The chain links TRBV7-8 to TRBJ1-1, with no clear D. Germline V CDR1 and CDR2: SGHVS, FQNEAQ. V was shortened by 4 bases and J by 0 bases, with 12 bases between the two germline ends. The CDR3 sequence is 15 residues long. The CDR3 DNA is TGTGCCAGCAGCTCGAGACTGAGTATGAACACTGAAGCTTTCTTT. This sequence encodes CASSSRLSMNTEAFF.

Only one count was recorded for this clone. The chain links TRBV5-1 to TRBJ2-5; the match to TRBD2 covers 9 bases. This CDR3 contains 19 residues. From germline, CDR1 is SGHRS and CDR2 YFSETQ. V dropped 1 base and J dropped 1; count of bases not matched to a gene: 14. CDR3 residues: CASSLPGRTSANVQETQYF. CDR3 bases: TGCGCCAGCAGCTTGCCCGGCAGGACTAGCGCCAACGTCCAAGAGACCCAGTACTTC.

This chain connects TRBV10-3 to TRBJ2-3; 7 nucleotides line up with TRBD1. CDR3 size: 17 residues. With 6 bases clipped from V and 8 bases from J, the junction kept 20 bases outside the gene matches. Per germline, CDR1 ENHRY and CDR2 SYGVKD. The CDR3: CAISHDRAILGVGTQYF. The CDR3 DNA follows: TGTGCCATCAGCCATGACAGGGCCATATTAGGGGTGGGTACGCAGTATTTT.

The chain couples TRBV5-6 to TRBJ1-6; 7 nucleotides agree with TRBD1. CDR3 size: 16 residues. Germline CDR1 SGHDT, CDR2 YYEEEE. The V and J ends lost 4 bases and 7 bases, in that order; junction bases with no gene match: 11. The CDR3 spells CASSLRQGTWNSPLHF. The DNA of the CDR3 is TGTGCCAGCAGCCTGCGACAGGGTACCTGGAATTCACCCCTCCACTTT. The full variable domain, in which reference TRBV5-6 and TRBJ1-6 provide the parts outside the CDR3, is DAGVTQSPTHLIKTRGQQVTLRCSPKSGHDTVSWYQQALGQGPQFIFQYYEEEERQRGNFPDRFSGHQFPNYSSELNVNALLLGDSALYLCASSLRQGTWNSPLHFGNGTRLTVT.

In its sample, this clone was seen once. This rearrangement joins TRBV6-5 to TRBJ2-5, with 8 bases lining up with TRBD1. This CDR3 has 15 residues. Germline values: CDR1 MNHEY, CDR2 SVGAGI. The trim removed 1 base at V and 5 bases at J, leaving 6 bases unmatched. CDR3 sequence (DNA): TGTGCCAGCAGTTACTTGACAGGGGCCGCGGAGACCCAGTACTTC. Translating gives CASSYLTGAAETQYF.

The CDR3 is CASSSWVSGSNEQYF. The DNA for the CDR3 is TGTGCCAGCAGCTCCTGGGTTAGCGGGAGTAACGAGCAGTACTTC. The chain recombines TRBV13 with TRBJ2-7; 9 bases agree with TRBD2. Germline CDR1 is PRHDT and CDR2 is FYEKMQ (reference sequence). V shed 4 bases and J 5 bases; nucleotides not matched to a gene: 9. The CDR3 covers 15 residues.

The rearrangement joins TRBV15 to TRBJ2-5; the D gene is possibly TRBD1 (5 bases). From germline, CDR1 is LNHNV and CDR2 YYDKDF (reference sequence). The CDR3 is 16 amino acids. The V gene lost 5 bases and the J gene lost 3 bases, with 19 bases spanning the gap. The CDR3 region has the DNA TGTGCCACCAGCCCCAGGGTTGACAGTATTGAAGAGACCCAGTACTTC. As protein: CATSPRVDSIEETQYF.

This sequence joins TRBV2 and TRBJ2-2; TRBD2 is a possible D gene (5 bases). The CDR3 consists of 15 residues. With 8 bases removed from V and 0 bases from J, the gap between germline ends came to 13 bases. CDR1 is SNHLY, CDR2 FYNNEI, per germline. This CDR3 is CASRWGETNTGELFF. In nucleotides, the CDR3 is TGTGCCAGCCGGTGGGGAGAAACGAACACCGGGGAGCTGTTTTTT.

The chain has TRBV5-1 and TRBJ1-1, with D possibly being TRBD1 (5 bases). V shed 0 bases and J shed 6 bases, with 12 bases lying between them. From germline, CDR1 is SGHRS and CDR2 YFSETQ. The CDR3 consists of 14 residues. Here the CDR3 reads CASSLGQGAAEAFF. As DNA, the CDR3 is TGCGCCAGCAGCTTGGGGCAGGGCGCCGCTGAAGCTTTCTTT.

The chain joins TRBV10-3 to TRBJ2-5, with 9 bases identical to TRBD1. The CDR3 totals 15 residues. V shed 5 bases and J 5 bases; nucleotides not matched to a gene: 9. Germline V gene data show CDR1 as ENHRY and CDR2 as SYGVKD. As DNA, the CDR3 is TGTGCCATCAGTACCGGGACAGGGAATGGGGAGACCCAGTACTTC. Translation gives CAISTGTGNGETQYF.

The CDR3 DNA reads as TGTGCCAGCAGCCTTACAGGGGGGGCCGGGGAGCTGTTTTTT. Residues: CASSLTGGAGELFF. The chain joins TRBV6-6 to TRBJ2-2, with D perhaps TRBD1 (8 bases). V lost 6 bases to trimming and J lost 6 bases, with 14 bases between them. CDR1 is MNHNY and CDR2 is SVGAGI in the germline V gene (reference sequence). This CDR3 has 14 residues.

This chain connects TRBV29-1 to TRBJ2-5; tentatively, D is TRBD1 (5 bases). Germline CDR1 is SQVTM and CDR2 is ANQGSEA. V lost 4 bases and J 2 bases, leaving 14 bases between the germline ends. The CDR3 is made up of 14 amino acids. The CDR3 DNA reads TGCAGCGTTGGAAGGGGTGGGGTACAAGAGACCCAGTACTTC. It yields the protein CSVGRGGVQETQYF.

The chain uses TRBV19 and TRBJ1-5; no firm D call. Between the trimmed V and J ends, which lost 0 bases and 1 base, there was a span of 7 bases. There are 15 residues in the CDR3. The V gene's germline CDR1 is LNHDA and CDR2 SQIVND (reference sequence). CDR3 nucleotide sequence: TGTGCCAGTAGTATAGATCCGGGGAGCAATCAGCCCCAGCATTTT. Translation gives CASSIDPGSNQPQHF.

The CDR3 DNA sequence: TGTGCCAGCAGTTCGCTCAAAGCATGGTTTAGCAATCAGCCCCAGCATTTT. It codes for CASSSLKAWFSNQPQHF. This sequence joins TRBV27 and TRBJ1-5; D gene ambiguous. V was shortened by 4 bases and J by 0 bases, with 16 bases between the two germline ends. From germline, CDR1 is MNHEY and CDR2 SMNVEV (reference sequence). The CDR3 runs to 17 residues.

This chain joins TRBV5-6 and TRBJ1-5; the match to TRBD1 covers 8 bases. The CDR3 loop spans 15 amino acids. The germline V gene has CDR1 SGHDT and CDR2 YYEEEE. After removal of 3 bases from V and 6 bases from J, the junction contained 8 bases not matched to a gene. Here the CDR3 DNA reads TGTGCCAGCAGCTGGTGGACAGGGATGGGTCAGCCCCAGCATTTT. Translation: CASSWWTGMGQPQHF.

The V call is TRBV30, the J call TRBJ2-1; D possibly corresponds to TRBD1 (6 bases). V gave up 2 bases and J gave up 13 bases, with 12 bases separating them. CDR1 and CDR2 (germline): GTSNPN, SVGIG (reference sequence). The CDR3 loop spans 11 amino acids. This CDR3 is CAWSPLGGQFF. The CDR3 DNA sequence: TGTGCCTGGAGTCCCTTAGGGGGACAGTTCTTC.

The V gene is TRBV19, the J gene TRBJ1-4; no reliable D call. V was pared by 3 bases and J by 2 bases, with 13 bases between. Germline V CDR1 and CDR2: LNHDA, SQIVND (reference sequence). CDR3 length: 16 residues. The CDR3 DNA sequence: TGTGCCAGTAGTATGGAGGAGGGCAGGACTAATGAAAAACTGTTTTTT. It encodes CASSMEEGRTNEKLFF.

The CDR3 nucleotides read TGCACCTTTCCGATAGGGACTCAAGAGACCCAGTACTTC. Its translation is CTFPIGTQETQYF. This chain uses TRBV29-1 with TRBJ2-5; maybe TRBD2 (6 bases). There are 13 residues in the CDR3. Germline CDR1 reads SQVTM; CDR2 reads ANQGSEA. Full variable domain (rest looked up from reference TRBV29-1 and TRBJ2-5): SAVISQKPSRDICQRGTSLTIQCQVDSQVTMMFWYRQQPGQSLTLIATANQGSEATYESGFVIDKFPISRPNLTFSTLTVSNMSPEDSSIYLCTFPIGTQETQYFGPGTRLLVL.